This TCR beta chain was obtained from a study of blood T cell repertoires in COVID-19. Study summary: In each case, the material was cDNA or gDNA derived from T cells, B-cell-depleted T cells, or PBMCs.

Per the original methods: Estimates of nucleated cell counts were drawn from the amplification of reference gene primers. The assay was immunoSEQ multiplex PCR, and TCRdb's table has in-frame clones only and misses some. The D gene and trimming were derived from the DNA, and the V and J assignments and clone size from that table. The table has 150,000 to 200,000 clones, roughly four fifths seen once. This clone came up once. In germline, CDR1 is DFQATT, CDR2 SNEGSKA (reference sequence). V shed 3 bases and J 4 bases; nucleotides not matched to a gene: 11. The CDR3 extends over 16 amino acids. This TCR came from a woman aged 25 to 39 with acute or convalescent COVID-19. The chain joins TRBV20-1 to TRBJ2-1; 8 nucleotides align to TRBD2. The sample consisted of peripheral blood. CDR3 nucleotide sequence: TGCAGTGCTAGTACCAGCGGGAGACCTCCATACAATGAGCAGTTCTTC. Residues: CSASTSGRPPYNEQFF.